One and the same sample provided the 32 T cell receptor beta chains below, sequenced in a study of T cell changes during pregnancy in multiple sclerosis. Some clones are missing from TCRdb's copy, which holds only in-frame ones; the method was immunoSEQ multiplex PCR. The data show around 68,000 clones, with 91% seen just once and 2% to 2.5% held by the top ten. Source: peripheral blood, taken in the third trimester of pregnancy. These receptors came from a female donor in good health, enrolled as a control in a pregnancy study.

The rearrangement joins TRBV27 to TRBJ2-1; D remains ambiguous. Trimming took 4 bases from V and 5 from J, leaving 12 bases between them. CDR3 length: 14 residues. The germline gives CDR1 MNHEY, CDR2 SMNVEV (reference sequence). Here the CDR3 reads CASSWAPQNNEQFF. The CDR3 DNA is TGTGCCAGCAGTTGGGCACCACAGAACAATGAGCAGTTCTTC.

The chain carries TRBV9 and TRBJ1-1, with TRBD1 as a possible D gene (5 bases). The CDR3 contains 13 residues. In germline, CDR1 is SGDLS, CDR2 YYNGEE. Trimming took off 0 bases at V and 3 bases at J, with 6 bases between the two ends. Written as DNA, the CDR3 is TGTGCCAGCAGCGTAGCGGGGGACACTGAAGCTTTCTTT. It encodes CASSVAGDTEAFF.

The J gene is TRBJ2-1, the V gene TRBV5-1, with 11 bases that match TRBD2. Unmatched junction bases numbered 8, after V lost 2 bases and J lost 7 bases. This CDR3 contains 16 residues. Germline values: CDR1 SGHRS, CDR2 YFSETQ. CDR3 DNA sequence: TGCGCCAGCAGCTTAAAGACTAGCGGGATAGCGAATGAGCAGTTCTTC. Its protein is CASSLKTSGIANEQFF.

The chain combines TRBV7-9 with TRBJ1-1; maybe TRBD1 (6 bases). This CDR3 spans 15 amino acids. With 7 bases removed from V and 1 base from J, the gap between germline ends came to 16 bases. Germline-derived CDR1 and CDR2 are SEHNR and FQNEAQ (reference sequence). CDR3 in DNA: TGTGCCAGCACCACCGGGGGGGCTCCGAACACTGAAGCTTTCTTT. Translating gives CASTTGGAPNTEAFF.

The gene calls are TRBV29-1 and TRBJ1-6, with D uncertain. V lost 1 base to trimming and J lost 14 bases, with 12 bases between them. Looked up from germline, CDR1 is SQVTM and CDR2 is ANQGSEA. This CDR3 region has 12 residues. The CDR3 sequence is CSVEAGRGSLHF. For the CDR3, the DNA is TGCAGCGTTGAAGCCGGACGGGGATCCCTCCACTTT.

The chain combines TRBV13 with TRBJ2-7, with TRBD1 identical over 10 bases. The length of the CDR3 is 14 residues. V lost 3 bases to trimming and J lost 7 bases; unmatched junction nucleotides: 6. Germline values: CDR1 PRHDT, CDR2 FYEKMQ (reference sequence). The CDR3 sequence is CASSLGQGIGEQYF. Here the CDR3 DNA reads TGTGCCAGCAGCTTGGGACAGGGGATTGGGGAGCAGTACTTC.

This rearrangement joins TRBV27 to TRBJ2-7; D ambiguous. V was pared by 5 bases and J by 0 bases, with 14 bases between. The germline CDR1 and CDR2 sequences are MNHEY and SMNVEV (reference sequence). The CDR3 extends over 15 amino acids. The CDR3 loop reads CASSADISSSYEQYF. The CDR3 bases are TGTGCCAGCAGTGCCGACATTTCGAGCTCCTACGAGCAGTACTTC.

This clone showed up just once. The genes are TRBV10-1 and TRBJ2-1; D may be TRBD2 (7 bases). CDR1 is WNHNN, CDR2 SYGVQD, per germline (reference sequence). V dropped 11 bases and J dropped 0 bases, with 20 bases sitting between them. CDR3 length: 16 amino acids. CDR3 protein: CAAKSGGGHSYNEQFF. The CDR3 DNA reads as TGCGCCGCAAAAAGCGGCGGGGGCCACTCCTACAATGAGCAGTTCTTC.

This chain connects TRBV5-1 to TRBJ1-2; D remains unclear. The germline V gene encodes CDR1 SGHRS and CDR2 YFSETQ. V gave up 0 bases and J gave up 4 bases, with 7 bases separating them. This CDR3 has 13 amino acids. CDR3 region: CASSLGHLYGYTF. DNA of the CDR3: TGCGCCAGCAGCTTGGGACACCTCTATGGCTACACCTTC.

This clone turned up a few times. The chain carries TRBV6-4 and TRBJ2-1; 13 nucleotides align to TRBD2. There are 14 residues in the CDR3. V lost 4 bases to trimming and J lost 6 bases; unmatched junction nucleotides: 0. CDR1 is MRHNA, CDR2 SNTAGT, per germline. In nucleotides, the CDR3 is TGTGCCAGCAGTGGACTAGCGGGGGGCAATGAGCAGTTCTTC. It encodes CASSGLAGGNEQFF.

The chain couples TRBV7-9 to TRBJ1-1; D uncertain. Trimming stripped 1 base from V and 4 bases from J, with 7 bases between. This CDR3 has 13 amino acids. Germline V gene data show CDR1 as SEHNR and CDR2 as FQNEAQ (reference sequence). The CDR3 DNA reads as TGTGCCAGCAGCTTAGATCTATCCACTGAAGCTTTCTTT. This sequence encodes CASSLDLSTEAFF.

The chain couples TRBV2 to TRBJ2-7; 13 nucleotides line up with TRBD2. The CDR3 is made up of 16 amino acids. Germline V CDR1 and CDR2: SNHLY, FYNNEI. V lost 8 bases and J lost 1; bases outside the gene matches: 8. CDR3 in DNA: TGTGCCAGCGTGAGAAAGACTAGCGGGAGGTCCTACGAGCAGTACTTC. Translated: CASVRKTSGRSYEQYF.

The rearrangement uses TRBV19 and TRBJ2-5, with D possibly TRBD2 on 5 matching bases. CDR3 size: 15 residues. V was trimmed by 7 bases and J by 2 bases, leaving 17 bases between them. Per the germline V gene, CDR1 is LNHDA and CDR2 is SQIVND (reference sequence). CDR3 DNA: TGTGCCAGTAACTTGGTAGGGAGCGGTCAAGAGACCCAGTACTTC. Its protein is CASNLVGSGQETQYF.

The chain links TRBV27 to TRBJ2-7; 8 positions agree with TRBD2. CDR1 is MNHEY, CDR2 SMNVEV, per germline (reference sequence). The CDR3 totals 14 residues. V shed 9 bases and J 1 base; nucleotides not matched to a gene: 8. CDR3 bases: TGTGCCAGTCAGGCGGTAGCGGGATCCTACGAGCAGTACTTC. This translates into CASQAVAGSYEQYF.

The genes are TRBV18 and TRBJ2-7, with D tentatively TRBD1 (5 bases). This CDR3 spans 15 amino acids. Germline CDR1 KGHSH, CDR2 LQKENI. With 4 bases removed from V and 0 bases from J, the gap between germline ends came to 13 bases. The CDR3 region is CASSQKGPGSYEQYF. CDR3 DNA sequence: TGTGCCAGCTCACAGAAGGGGCCCGGCTCCTACGAGCAGTACTTC. The variable domain in full, with the rest retrieved from reference TRBV18 and TRBJ2-7, is NAGVMQNPRHLVRRRGQEARLRCSPMKGHSHVYWYRQLPEEGLKFMVYLQKENIIDESGMPKERFSAEFPKEGPSILRIQQVVRGDSAAYFCASSQKGPGSYEQYFGPGTRLTVT.

The gene calls are TRBV4-1 and TRBJ2-1; no firm D call. V was trimmed by 2 bases and J by 7 bases, leaving 12 bases between them. This CDR3 contains 14 residues. Germline CDR1 reads MGHRA; CDR2 reads YSYEKL. CDR3 protein: CASSQSDSRNEQFF. DNA for the CDR3: TGCGCCAGCAGCCAAAGTGATTCGCGGAATGAGCAGTTCTTC.

V gene TRBV11-2 combines with J gene TRBJ1-1, with D possibly matching TRBD1 (6 bases). The V end was cut by 5 bases, the J end by 3 bases, with 13 bases between. The V gene's germline CDR1 is SGHAT and CDR2 FQNNGV. CDR3 size: 14 residues. The CDR3 DNA is TGTGCCAGCAGCCCCCTTAGGGGGTACACTGAAGCTTTCTTT. It is translated as CASSPLRGYTEAFF.

This rearrangement joins TRBV11-2 to TRBJ2-7; D is possibly TRBD2 (5 bases). Trimming cost V 5 bases and J 0 bases, with 11 bases left between them. The CDR3 runs 14 residues. The germline CDR1 and CDR2 sequences are SGHAT and FQNNGV. The CDR3 loop reads CASSRGDSSYEQYF. The CDR3 DNA reads as TGTGCCAGCAGCCGGGGTGACTCCTCCTACGAGCAGTACTTC.

This clone was detected ten times or more. J is TRBJ1-2 and V is TRBV10-3; the D gene is possibly TRBD1 (6 bases). Germline CDR1 reads ENHRY; CDR2 reads SYGVKD. V was shortened by 3 bases and J by 2 bases, with 13 bases between the two germline ends. The CDR3 covers 15 residues. DNA for the CDR3: TGTGCCATCAGTGATGGGACACCCTCAAACTATGGCTACACCTTC. It codes for CAISDGTPSNYGYTF.

This clone showed up just a few times. The chain is built from TRBV4-1 and TRBJ1-1; D gene unclear. The CDR3 covers 12 residues. Per germline, CDR1 MGHRA and CDR2 YSYEKL. V was clipped by 4 bases and J by 4 bases, with 7 bases between them. The CDR3 region is CASSRGLTEAFF. DNA for the CDR3: TGCGCCAGCAGCCGCGGACTCACTGAAGCTTTCTTT.

The chain links TRBV19 to TRBJ2-7; TRBD1 matches 7 bases. CDR3 length: 13 residues. After removal of 5 bases from V and 1 base from J, the junction contained 2 bases not matched to a gene. The V gene's germline CDR1 is LNHDA and CDR2 SQIVND (reference sequence). CDR3 in amino acids: CASSLDRSYEQYF. The DNA of the CDR3 is TGTGCCAGTAGTTTGGACAGGTCCTACGAGCAGTACTTC. The whole variable domain, filled in from reference TRBV19 and TRBJ2-7, reads DGGITQSPKYLFRKEGQNVTLSCEQNLNHDAMYWYRQDPGQGLRLIYYSQIVNDFQKGDIAEGYSVSREKKESFPLTVTSAQKNPTAFYLCASSLDRSYEQYFGPGTRLTVT.

The chain recombines TRBV30 with TRBJ1-1; perhaps TRBD1 as D (6 bases). V lost 1 base, J lost 10 bases, and 16 bases lay in between. The CDR3 has 13 residues. Germline-derived CDR1 and CDR2 are GTSNPN and SVGIG (reference sequence). CDR3 nucleotide sequence: TGTGCCTGGAGTGGGGGGAGGGGGTTCGGAGCTTTCTTT. This translates into CAWSGGRGFGAFF. The whole variable domain, remainder taken from reference TRBV30 and TRBJ1-1, is SQTIHQWPATLVQPVGSPLSLECTVEGTSNPNLYWYRQAAGRGLQLLFYSVGIGQISSEVPQNLSASRPQDRQFILSSKKLLLSDSGFYLCAWSGGRGFGAFFGQGTRLTVV.

V is TRBV7-2 and J is TRBJ2-1, with 7 bases fitting TRBD2. The germline CDR1 and CDR2 sequences are SGHTA and FQGNSA. The CDR3 runs to 15 residues. The ends lost 6 bases at V and 1 base at J; junction bases unmatched: 6. The chain's CDR3 is CASRGGTGSYNEQFF. The CDR3 DNA is TGTGCCAGCAGGGGGGGGACGGGATCCTACAATGAGCAGTTCTTC.

The chain combines TRBV2 with TRBJ2-7, with D perhaps TRBD1 (5 bases). V lost 5 bases to trimming and J lost 1 base, with 9 bases between them. The CDR3 extends over 13 amino acids. Germline-derived CDR1 and CDR2 are SNHLY and FYNNEI. CDR3 sequence reads: CASSPTESYEQYF. In DNA, the CDR3 is TGTGCCAGCAGTCCGACAGAATCCTACGAGCAGTACTTC. The full variable domain, in which reference TRBV2 and TRBJ2-7 provide the parts outside the CDR3, is EPEVTQTPSHQVTQMGQEVILRCVPISNHLYFYWYRQILGQKVEFLVSFYNNEISEKSEIFDDQFSVERPDGSNFTLKIRSTKLEDSAMYFCASSPTESYEQYFGPGTRLTVT.

The gene calls are TRBV9 and TRBJ1-6; TRBD1 aligns across 8 bases. The germline gives CDR1 SGDLS, CDR2 YYNGEE. The CDR3 sequence is 15 residues long. V lost 7 bases and J lost 7; bases outside the gene matches: 10. The CDR3 loop reads CASRGQGAENSPLHF. In nucleotides, the CDR3 is TGTGCCAGCCGAGGTCAGGGGGCGGAGAATTCACCCCTCCACTTT. The full variable domain, completed using reference TRBV9 and TRBJ1-6, is DSGVTQTPKHLITATGQRVTLRCSPRSGDLSVYWYQQSLDQGLQFLIQYYNGEERAKGNILERFSAQQFPDLHSELNLSSLELGDSALYFCASRGQGAENSPLHFGNGTRLTVT.

The chain recombines TRBV29-1 with TRBJ2-7, with 8 bases that match TRBD2. The CDR3 length is 15 residues. The J segment lost 2 bases and the V segment lost 0 bases, leaving 6 bases of the junction unmatched. Germline lookup yields CDR1 SQVTM and CDR2 ANQGSEA. The DNA of the CDR3 is TGCAGCGTTGAAGATCAACTAGCGGAGACCTACGAGCAGTACTTC. Translated, it gives CSVEDQLAETYEQYF.

This clone was observed a single time. The chain uses TRBV6-4 and TRBJ2-5; 10 bases fit TRBD2. This CDR3 spans 15 amino acids. V shed 0 bases and J 4 bases; nucleotides not matched to a gene: 2. The germline CDR1 and CDR2 sequences are MRHNA and SNTAGT. The CDR3 spells CASSDSAGGPETQYF. CDR3 in DNA: TGTGCCAGCAGTGACTCAGCGGGAGGGCCAGAGACCCAGTACTTC.

The V call is TRBV10-1, the J call TRBJ2-2, with 8 bases matching TRBD2. With 4 bases clipped from V and 0 bases from J, the junction kept 10 bases outside the gene matches. Germline V CDR1 and CDR2: WNHNN, SYGVQD (reference sequence). The CDR3 covers 18 residues. The CDR3 loop is CASSAPRGGPSNTGELFF. In nucleotides, the CDR3 is TGCGCCAGCAGTGCCCCCCGGGGGGGCCCGTCGAACACCGGGGAGCTGTTTTTT.

J is TRBJ1-2 and V is TRBV5-6; 7 positions agree with TRBD1. CDR3 size: 13 residues. V shed 7 bases, J shed 4 bases, and the junction held 7 bases outside the gene matches. CDR1 and CDR2 (germline): SGHDT, YYEEEE. The CDR3 bases are TGTGCCAGCGGCTGGACAGGAGGCTATGGCTACACCTTC. This translates into CASGWTGGYGYTF. The full variable domain, completed using reference TRBV5-6 and TRBJ1-2, is DAGVTQSPTHLIKTRGQQVTLRCSPKSGHDTVSWYQQALGQGPQFIFQYYEEEERQRGNFPDRFSGHQFPNYSSELNVNALLLGDSALYLCASGWTGGYGYTFGSGTRLTVV.

This clone occurred once. The chain joins TRBV9 to TRBJ1-4; tentatively, D is TRBD1 (6 bases). Germline V lookup: CDR1 SGDLS, CDR2 YYNGEE. The CDR3 totals 14 residues. Trimming removed 2 bases from V and 8 bases from J, with 13 bases in between. As DNA, the CDR3 is TGTGCCAGCAGCGTGGACCAAACAGGGGAAAAACTGTTTTTT. Protein: CASSVDQTGEKLFF.

This clone was observed a few times. The chain links TRBV2 to TRBJ1-1; TRBD1 is a possible D gene (5 bases). CDR1 and CDR2 from the germline V gene are SNHLY and FYNNEI. The CDR3 spans 11 residues. Trimming took 10 bases from V and 3 from J, leaving 9 bases between them. CDR3 nucleotide sequence: TGTGCCACCACGGGGGACACTGAAGCTTTCTTT. Its protein is CATTGDTEAFF.

The gene calls are TRBV10-3 and TRBJ1-1; the match to TRBD1 covers 7 bases. V lost 6 bases, J lost 0 bases, and 4 bases stayed unmatched. The germline CDR1 and CDR2 sequences are ENHRY and SYGVKD. The CDR3 is 14 residues long. CDR3 bases: TGTGCCATCAGGGCGGACAGGCTGAACACTGAAGCTTTCTTT. Its translation is CAIRADRLNTEAFF.